This paragraph reports one TCR beta chain. 60 Vbeta and 13 Jbeta primers were used in PCR. Profiled with immunoSEQ multiplex PCR; TCRdb holds only in-frame clones, not every one. The table has 200,000 to 250,000 clones, around 80% seen once. This specimen belongs to a study of cytomegalovirus exposure and HLA in healthy donors. CDR1 and CDR2 (germline): LNHDA, SQIVND (reference sequence). V lost 6 bases and J 7 bases, leaving 12 bases between the germline ends. The length of the CDR3 is 12 residues. The sequence came from a woman in her forties in good health and CMV-seronegative. The V gene is TRBV19, the J gene TRBJ1-2; no reliable D call. Sequenced material: PBMCs. The CDR3 DNA reads TGTGCCAGTAGACGTGATTGGAGTGGCTACACCTTC. Protein sequence: CASRRDWSGYTF.